Shown below are 21 T cell receptor beta chains from a single sample sequenced in a study of blood T cell repertoires in COVID-19 (TCRdb year 2020). Library preparation employed the immunoSEQ multiplex PCR assay. Sourced from immuneACCESS, this table was stored by TCRdb with only in-frame sequences that have V and J called. A share of the clones is absent; for the studies checked, an unresolved V gene accounts for under half, and the remainder has no known explanation. The sample table shows tens of thousands of clones, and nearly 90% are seen once. Around 2.7% of the sample is taken by the ten largest. Material for sequencing was peripheral blood. These receptors all come from a man between 50 and 59 years old with active COVID-19.

The rearrangement links TRBV2 to TRBJ1-2; D unresolved. The germline V gene encodes CDR1 SNHLY and CDR2 FYNNEI. The CDR3 is made up of 11 amino acids. Between the trimmed V and J ends, which lost 6 bases and 4 bases, there was a span of 6 bases. In DNA, the CDR3 is TGTGCCAGCAGGGGAGCCTATGGCTACACCTTC. Its translation: CASRGAYGYTF.

In its sample, this clone was seen once. The chain uses TRBV28 and TRBJ1-4, with unresolved D. Trimming took off 8 bases at V and 10 bases at J, with 11 bases between the two ends. This CDR3 contains 11 residues. Per germline, CDR1 MDHEN and CDR2 SYDVKM. The CDR3: CASSLPGKLFF. CDR3 DNA sequence: TGTGCCAGCTCCCTGCCGGGAAAACTGTTTTTT. The entire variable domain, with the rest obtained from reference TRBV28 and TRBJ1-4, is as follows: DVKVTQSSRYLVKRTGEKVFLECVQDMDHENMFWYRQDPGLGLRLIYFSYDVKMKEKGDIPEGYSVSREKKERFSLILESASTNQTSMYLCASSLPGKLFFGSGTQLSVL.

The CDR3 nucleotides are TGTGCCAGCAGCGGCATCGGGACAGGGGCTCGCTATGGCTACACCTTC. This encodes CASSGIGTGARYGYTF. The V and J genes are TRBV5-5 and TRBJ1-2; TRBD1 matches 10 bases. The CDR3 consists of 16 residues. Trimming cost V 4 bases and J 4 bases; bases outside gene matches: 10. Germline CDR1 SGHKS, CDR2 YYEKEE (reference sequence).

V is TRBV10-3 and J is TRBJ2-7, with D perhaps matching TRBD2 (6 bases). The germline V and J ends were trimmed by 6 bases and 6 bases, with 15 bases remaining between them. This CDR3 comprises 13 residues. Germline V gene sequence: CDR1 ENHRY, CDR2 SYGVKD. The CDR3 DNA sequence: TGTGCCATCAGCAGGACTACTAGCATCGAGCAGTACTTC. As protein: CAISRTTSIEQYF.

This clone appeared a few times. The V and J genes are TRBV7-2 and TRBJ2-7; TRBD2 is a possible D gene (5 bases). V dropped 5 bases and J dropped 6 bases, with 8 bases sitting between them. Germline CDR1 is SGHTA and CDR2 is FQGNSA. The CDR3 is 11 amino acids. The CDR3 DNA reads TGTGCCAGCAGCCCGGGGTCCGAGCAGTACTTC. Its translation: CASSPGSEQYF. Full variable domain (remainder filled in from reference TRBV7-2 and TRBJ2-7): GAGVSQSPSNKVTEKGKDVELRCDPISGHTALYWYRQSLGQGLEFLIYFQGNSAPDKSGLPSDRFSAERTGGSVSTLTIQRTQQEDSAVYLCASSPGSEQYFGPGTRLTVT.

The chain carries TRBV4-1 and TRBJ1-1; D possibly corresponds to TRBD1 (5 bases). V gave up 1 base and J gave up 7 bases, with 16 bases separating them. Germline V gene sequence: CDR1 MGHRA, CDR2 YSYEKL. The CDR3 has 15 amino acids. This chain's CDR3 is CASSQGASGDFEAFF. CDR3 coding DNA: TGCGCCAGCAGCCAAGGGGCCAGCGGGGACTTTGAAGCTTTCTTT.

This clone was detected a few times. The chain recombines TRBV20-1 with TRBJ2-7; D uncertain. The CDR3 is 13 amino acids. Germline V gene data show CDR1 as DFQATT and CDR2 as SNEGSKA (reference sequence). Trimming removed 3 bases at V and 2 bases at J, with 11 bases between. CDR3 DNA sequence: TGCAGTGCTAGTCCTAGTCCCCCCTACGAGCAGTACGTC. It yields the protein CSASPSPPYEQYV.

This rearrangement joins TRBV11-3 to TRBJ2-6; 9 nucleotides match TRBD1. This CDR3 contains 16 residues. From germline, CDR1 is SGHNT and CDR2 YENEEA. The V segment lost 5 bases and the J segment 3 bases; nucleotides outside the gene matches: 5. As DNA, the CDR3 is TGTGCCAGCAGCGGGACAGGGACTTTTGGGGCCAACGTCCTGACTTTC. Translation gives CASSGTGTFGANVLTF.

The chain joins TRBV18 to TRBJ2-5, with 7 nucleotides matching TRBD1. Germline V gives CDR1 KGHSH, CDR2 LQKENI. With 0 bases clipped from V and 2 bases from J, the junction kept 0 bases outside the gene matches. This CDR3 contains 14 residues. CDR3 residues: CASSPPQGQETQYF. In DNA form, the CDR3 reads TGTGCCAGCTCACCACCACAGGGGCAAGAGACCCAGTACTTC.

This clone was found once. The V call is TRBV4-1, the J call TRBJ1-5; D unresolved. The V end was cut by 2 bases, the J end by 0 bases, with 2 bases between. The length of the CDR3 is 13 residues. The V gene's germline CDR1 is MGHRA and CDR2 YSYEKL. CDR3 residues: CASSQRSNQPQHF. The CDR3 coding sequence is TGCGCCAGCAGCCAACGTAGCAATCAGCCCCAGCATTTT.

In DNA, the CDR3 is TGTGCCAGTAGTATAGGGCCCAGGGTTAATGGAGATACGCAGTATTTT. Its protein product is CASSIGPRVNGDTQYF. The chain employs TRBV19 and TRBJ2-3; possibly TRBD1 for D (5 bases). CDR1 LNHDA and CDR2 SQIVND come from the germline V gene (reference sequence). Trimming removed 1 base from V and 5 bases from J, with 16 bases in between. There are 16 residues in the CDR3.

The V gene is TRBV6-2 or TRBV6-3, the J gene TRBJ1-3; tentative D call: TRBD1 (6 bases). The germline V gene has CDR1 MNHEY and CDR2 SVGEGT. The CDR3 runs to 17 residues. The V and J ends lost 4 bases and 0 bases respectively, with 16 bases between them. This CDR3 reads CASSLFGQYGSGNTIYF. CDR3 sequence (DNA): TGTGCCAGCAGTTTATTCGGACAGTACGGCTCTGGAAACACCATATATTTT.

The J gene is TRBJ1-5, the V gene TRBV5-6; possible D gene TRBD1, 6 bases. Germline loops: CDR1 SGHDT, CDR2 YYEEEE. V gave up 1 base and J gave up 2 bases, with 13 bases separating them. There are 16 residues in the CDR3. The CDR3: CASSLNGGAGNQPQHF. In DNA form, the CDR3 reads TGTGCCAGCAGCTTGAATGGGGGCGCGGGCAATCAGCCCCAGCATTTT.

The rearrangement links TRBV9 to TRBJ1-1, with 11 bases aligning to TRBD1. Losses at the gene ends were 0 bases for V and 4 bases for J; bases not matched to a gene: 8. This CDR3 has 17 amino acids. Germline V gene data show CDR1 as SGDLS and CDR2 as YYNGEE. The CDR3 here is CASSVAPWTGGGTEAFF. CDR3 bases: TGTGCCAGCAGCGTAGCTCCCTGGACAGGGGGCGGCACTGAAGCTTTCTTT.

The chain couples TRBV6-2 or TRBV6-3 to TRBJ2-5; D perhaps matches TRBD2 (5 bases). CDR3 size: 14 residues. Germline CDR1 and CDR2: MNHEY and SVGEGT. V was cut by 4 bases and J by 1 base, with 10 bases left in between. The CDR3 DNA reads TGTGCCAGCAGTTCAGTAGCGTTCCAAGAGACCCAGTACTTC. This sequence encodes CASSSVAFQETQYF.

V and J are TRBV6-5 and TRBJ2-2; no clear D gene. The germline gives CDR1 MNHEY, CDR2 SVGAGI. V dropped 0 bases and J dropped 1 base, with 9 bases sitting between them. The CDR3 runs to 16 residues. In DNA, the CDR3 is TGTGCCAGCAGTTACTCGAGGTCTCTGAACACCGGGGAGCTGTTTTTT. This sequence encodes CASSYSRSLNTGELFF.

The V call is TRBV9, the J call TRBJ2-3; D might be TRBD1 (5 bases). The germline V gene encodes CDR1 SGDLS and CDR2 YYNGEE. The V and J ends lost 3 bases and 4 bases respectively, with 12 bases between them. The length of the CDR3 is 14 residues. CDR3 sequence reads: CASSAGQVADTQYF. CDR3 sequence (DNA): TGTGCCAGCAGCGCAGGACAAGTAGCAGATACGCAGTATTTT.

This sequence joins TRBV9 and TRBJ1-6; a possible D gene is TRBD1 (5 bases). The CDR3 is made up of 16 amino acids. From germline, CDR1 is SGDLS and CDR2 YYNGEE. V lost 3 bases and J lost 5, with 15 bases in between. CDR3 sequence: CASSGGGGTNNSPLHF. CDR3 DNA: TGTGCCAGCAGCGGAGGTGGGGGGACCAATAATTCACCCCTCCACTTT.

The chain is built from TRBV27 and TRBJ1-6; TRBD1 aligns across 12 bases. V lost 5 bases, J lost 10 bases, and 6 bases stayed unmatched. Germline V gene data show CDR1 as MNHEY and CDR2 as SMNVEV (reference sequence). This CDR3 is built from 15 residues. CDR3 residues: CASSPGTGGRSPLHF. CDR3 in DNA: TGTGCCAGCAGTCCCGGGACAGGGGGCAGGTCACCCCTCCACTTT.

This clone was observed a single time. The chain employs TRBV6-6 and TRBJ2-1; maybe TRBD1 (5 bases). The V end was cut by 2 bases, the J end by 5 bases, with 13 bases between. Germline-derived CDR1 and CDR2 are MNHNY and SVGAGI (reference sequence). The CDR3 consists of 15 residues. Here the CDR3 DNA reads TGTGCCAGCAGTTACCTTTCCAGGGTCGACAATGAGCAGTTCTTC. The encoded protein is CASSYLSRVDNEQFF.

V and J are TRBV12-3 or TRBV12-4 and TRBJ1-2; tentative D call: TRBD1 (6 bases). The CDR3 covers 13 residues. Trimming took off 5 bases at V and 6 bases at J, with 13 bases between the two ends. The CDR3 spells CASSKQGWDGYTF. CDR3 DNA: TGTGCCAGCAGTAAACAGGGTTGGGATGGCTACACCTTC.